This T cell receptor (beta chain) was found in a study of blood T cell repertoires in COVID-19. The data were produced by immunoSEQ multiplex PCR, yet TCRdb's version contains in-frame clones alone and is incomplete. The sample records 140,000 to 150,000 clones, roughly three quarters being singletons. CDR3 length equals 13 residues. V was shortened by 9 bases and J by 9 bases, with 17 bases between the two germline ends. Looked up from germline, CDR1 is KGHDR and CDR2 is SFDVKD. This chain connects TRBV24-1 to TRBJ2-1; D is ambiguous. The source material was PBMCs or T cells enriched from blood (not recorded which). This receptor was identified in a woman aged 45-65 years who had recovered from COVID-19. DNA for the CDR3: TGTGCCACCGCCAGGCAATTCCAGCCTGAGCAGTTCTTC. Translation: CATARQFQPEQFF.